Below, one T cell receptor (beta chain) is given with its context. The data stem from a study of blood T cells in healthy people across ages. The second PCR ran 7 to 11 cycles with a sample-barcoded 5' primer and J-beta primers. TCRdb reprocessed the 5' RACE reads via MiXCR and lists one record per CDR3 protein. The sample shows 1.2 million to 1.5 million distinct CDR3 sequences, about 40% of them seen only once. The TCR was taken from a woman between 18 and 29 years old in good health. Sequencing input: blood.

The CDR3 sequence: CASTGRSGGERDTQYF. In DNA, the CDR3 is TGCGCCAGCACCGGAAGGAGCGGGGGGGAAAGGGATACGCAGTATTTT. This chain joins TRBV10-2 and TRBJ2-3; TRBD2 aligns across 10 bases. This CDR3 contains 16 residues. The J segment lost 6 bases and the V segment lost 7 bases, leaving 13 bases of the junction unmatched. Germline V gene lookup returns CDR1 WSHSY and CDR2 SAAADI.